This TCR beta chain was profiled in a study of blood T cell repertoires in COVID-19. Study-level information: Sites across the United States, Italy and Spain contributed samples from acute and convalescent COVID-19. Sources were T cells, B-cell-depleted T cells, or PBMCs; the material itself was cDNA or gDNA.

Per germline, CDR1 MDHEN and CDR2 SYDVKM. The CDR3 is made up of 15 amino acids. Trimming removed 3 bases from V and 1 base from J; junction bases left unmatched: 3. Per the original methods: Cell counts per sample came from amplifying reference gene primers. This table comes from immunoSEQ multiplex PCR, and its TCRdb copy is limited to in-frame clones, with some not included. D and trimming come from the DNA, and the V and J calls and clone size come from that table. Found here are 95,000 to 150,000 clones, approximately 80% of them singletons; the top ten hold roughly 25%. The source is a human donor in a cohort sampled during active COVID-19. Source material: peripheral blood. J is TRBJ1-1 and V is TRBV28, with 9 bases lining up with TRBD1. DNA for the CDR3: TGTGCCAGCAGTTTTAACAGGGGGCAGAACACTGAAGCTTTCTTT. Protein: CASSFNRGQNTEAFF.